This TCR beta chain was retrieved from a study of cytomegalovirus exposure and HLA in healthy donors. Researchers ran the PCR with 60 Vbeta and 13 Jbeta primers. Profiled with immunoSEQ multiplex PCR; TCRdb holds only in-frame clones, not every one. The data include 55,000 to 80,000 clones; the top ten clones carry around 2.5%. As for this clone: Its matching antigen is unknown.

Study observations and caveats: Most subjects had HLA-A and HLA-B alleles reportedly predicted accurately by TCR beta sequences.

Germline values: CDR1 SGHAT, CDR2 FQNNGV. The length of the CDR3 is 16 residues. V trimming: 5 bases; J trimming: 3 bases; junction bases outside the gene matches: 13. The clonotype originates from a middle-aged man in good health and CMV-seronegative. Sequenced sample: PBMCs. The chain links TRBV11-2 to TRBJ2-7, with 7 bases identical to TRBD2. The CDR3 sequence is CASSPLARTSDYEQYF. CDR3 DNA: TGTGCCAGCAGCCCGCTGGCCCGAACTAGCGACTACGAGCAGTACTTC.